A single TCR beta chain is shown here with its context. Libraries were prepared by immunoSEQ multiplex PCR; TCRdb keeps only in-frame clonotypes and omits some of them. The sample includes about 150,000 clones, around 90% of them seen just once. This sample is drawn from a study of T cell responses to AZD1222 COVID-19 vaccine. The germline V and J ends were trimmed by 4 bases and 1 base, with 14 bases remaining between them. CDR3 length: 15 residues. Germline values: CDR1 SGHRS, CDR2 YFSETQ. The sequence came from an adult in good health. The chain employs TRBV5-1 and TRBJ1-1; D call uncertain. Sequences were derived from peripheral blood, sampled on day 0 of AZD1222 vaccination. Written as DNA, the CDR3 is TGCGCCAGCAGCCCGATGGACGGGCGGAACACTGAAGCTTTCTTT. Its translation: CASSPMDGRNTEAFF.